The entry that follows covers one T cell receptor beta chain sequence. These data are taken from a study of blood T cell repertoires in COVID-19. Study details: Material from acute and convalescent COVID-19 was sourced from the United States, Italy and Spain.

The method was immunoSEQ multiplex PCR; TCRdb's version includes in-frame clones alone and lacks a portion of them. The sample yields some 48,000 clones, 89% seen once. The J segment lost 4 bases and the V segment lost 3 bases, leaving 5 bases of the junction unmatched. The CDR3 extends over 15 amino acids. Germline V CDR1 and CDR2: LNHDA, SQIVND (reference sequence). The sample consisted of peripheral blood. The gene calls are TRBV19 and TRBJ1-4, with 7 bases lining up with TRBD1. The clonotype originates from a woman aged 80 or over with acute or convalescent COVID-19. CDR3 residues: CASSIPGTVNEKLFF. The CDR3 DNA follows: TGTGCCAGTAGTATTCCCGGGACAGTTAATGAAAAACTGTTTTTT.